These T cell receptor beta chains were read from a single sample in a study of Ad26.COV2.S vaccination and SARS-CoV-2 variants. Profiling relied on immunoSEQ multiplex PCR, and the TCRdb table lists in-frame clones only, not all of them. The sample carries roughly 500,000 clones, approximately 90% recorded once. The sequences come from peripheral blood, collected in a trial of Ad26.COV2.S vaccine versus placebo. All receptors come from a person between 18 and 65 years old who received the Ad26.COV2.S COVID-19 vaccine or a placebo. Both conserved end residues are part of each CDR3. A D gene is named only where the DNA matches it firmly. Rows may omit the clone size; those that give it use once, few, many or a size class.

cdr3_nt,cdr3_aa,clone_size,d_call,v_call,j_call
TGTGCCAGCAGCCAAGCTTATCGGACAGGGGGCCCGGGCAACACTGAAGCTTTCTTT,CASSQAYRTGGPGNTEAFF,-,TRBD1,TRBV3-1/TRBV3-2,TRBJ1-1
TGTGCCAGCAGCTTAGGACAGGGAAGGGCCCAGCATTTT,CASSLGQGRAQHF,-,TRBD1,TRBV7-2,TRBJ1-5
TGTGCCAGCAGCTTAGTAAACCCGTTGGGAGAGACCCAGTACTTC,CASSLVNPLGETQYF,-,-,TRBV7-9,TRBJ2-5
TGTGCCAGCAGTCCCGGACTAGCGGGAACCTACGAGCAGTACTTC,CASSPGLAGTYEQYF,-,TRBD2,TRBV9,TRBJ2-7
TGTGCCAGCGGGCAAGACTCAGGGAGACGTTCGTATTTT,CASGQDSGRRSYF,-,-,TRBV5-5,TRBJ2-3
TGTGCCAGCAGTCCATTCGGTGTTTATGGCTACACCTTC,CASSPFGVYGYTF,-,-,TRBV28,TRBJ1-2
TGTGCCAGCTTCATAAGGGCTTCGAACACCGGGGAGCTGTTTTTT,CASFIRASNTGELFF,-,-,TRBV2,TRBJ2-2
TGTGCCAGCAGCGTTACCCCCAGCGGGAGGGGGCCAGATACGCAGTATTTT,CASSVTPSGRGPDTQYF,once,TRBD2,TRBV9,TRBJ2-3
TGTGCCAGCAGCTCGACACTGAACACTGAAGCTTTCTTT,CASSSTLNTEAFF,once,-,TRBV5-4,TRBJ1-1
TGCGCCAGCAGCCCTCCGGGGCTAGCGGGAGGGCCGGACGAGCAGTACTTC,CASSPPGLAGGPDEQYF,-,TRBD2,TRBV5-1,TRBJ2-7
TGTGCCAGCTCCTCCGGGGGCTCTATGCCTAATGAAAAACTGTTTTTT,CASSSGGSMPNEKLFF,-,-,TRBV28,TRBJ1-4
TGTGCCAGCACTCTTAGCGGGAGATACGAGCAGTACTTC,CASTLSGRYEQYF,-,TRBD2,TRBV28,TRBJ2-7
TGTGCCAGCAGTCCTGCAGGGAGGGGGGAAGCTTTCTTT,CASSPAGRGEAFF,-,-,TRBV28,TRBJ1-1
TGCGCCAGCAGTCAATCACCCCTCTCCCCGACAACGGACATTCAGTACTTC,CASSQSPLSPTTDIQYF,-,-,TRBV23-1,TRBJ2-4
TGCAGCGTTGGAGGGACAGGGAATCAGCCCCAGCATTTT,CSVGGTGNQPQHF,-,TRBD1,TRBV29-1,TRBJ1-5
TGCGCCAGCAGCTACCGTCCTACAGGGGTGGTCTACGAGCAGTACTTC,CASSYRPTGVVYEQYF,once,TRBD1,TRBV5-1,TRBJ2-7
TGCAGTGCTAGGGATTATGGCTACACCTTC,CSARDYGYTF,-,-,TRBV20-1,TRBJ1-2